This record looks at one TCR beta chain sequence and its context. Its antigen is unidentified. This record belongs to a study of T-cell memory formation after mild COVID-19. Background on the study: Largely donor-specific sequence clusters came from two donors. Study-level points and caveats: Later expanders leaned CD4+, whereas day 15 to 85 contracting clones were balanced CD4/CD8. Those CD4+ clones that contracted were mainly in CM and EM (CD8+ ones in EMRA).

The CDR3 is 16 residues long. The V segment lost 3 bases and the J segment 7 bases; nucleotides outside the gene matches: 12. Germline lookup yields CDR1 SGDLS and CDR2 YYNGEE. 5'RACE with constant-segment primers yielded barcoded, UMI-tagged TCR alpha and TCR beta cDNA libraries. One entry per CDR3 protein results from TCRdb running MiXCR on the 5' RACE reads. The sample includes hundreds of thousands of distinct CDR3 sequences, 17% of them seen just once. Sequencing was performed on PBMCs or a T cell subset sorted from them (not recorded which). The TCR originated in an adult woman who had mild COVID-19 (a few samples of this study predate the infection). Cell type and time point are not known. J is TRBJ1-4 and V is TRBV9; 7 bases agree with TRBD1. DNA for the CDR3: TGTGCCAGCAGCGCCCAAACAGGGGATGTAGGTGAAAAACTGTTTTTT. Amino acids: CASSAQTGDVGEKLFF.